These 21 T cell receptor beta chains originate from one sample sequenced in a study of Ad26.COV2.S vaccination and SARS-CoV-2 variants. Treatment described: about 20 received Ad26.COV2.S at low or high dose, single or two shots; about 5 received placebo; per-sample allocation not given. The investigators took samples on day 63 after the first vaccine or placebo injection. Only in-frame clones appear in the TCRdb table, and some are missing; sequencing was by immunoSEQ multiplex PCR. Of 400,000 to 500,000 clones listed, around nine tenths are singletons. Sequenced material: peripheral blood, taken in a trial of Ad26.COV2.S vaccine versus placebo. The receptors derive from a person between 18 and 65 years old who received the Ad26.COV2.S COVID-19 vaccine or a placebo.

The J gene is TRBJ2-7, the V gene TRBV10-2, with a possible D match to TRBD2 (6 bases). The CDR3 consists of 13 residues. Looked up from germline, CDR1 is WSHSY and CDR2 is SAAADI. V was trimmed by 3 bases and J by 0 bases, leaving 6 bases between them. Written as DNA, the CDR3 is TGCGCCAGCAGTGACGGGAGCTCCTACGAGCAGTACTTC. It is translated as CASSDGSSYEQYF.

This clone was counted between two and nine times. CDR3 sequence (DNA): TGTGCCAGCAGCTTGCCGGGACAGGGTCGAAACACCATATATTTT. This translates into CASSLPGQGRNTIYF. The chain couples TRBV7-2 to TRBJ1-3; 9 bases are shared with TRBD1. Germline V gene sequence: CDR1 SGHTA, CDR2 FQGNSA. The CDR3 runs to 15 residues. The J segment lost 5 bases and the V segment lost 3 bases, leaving 5 bases of the junction unmatched.

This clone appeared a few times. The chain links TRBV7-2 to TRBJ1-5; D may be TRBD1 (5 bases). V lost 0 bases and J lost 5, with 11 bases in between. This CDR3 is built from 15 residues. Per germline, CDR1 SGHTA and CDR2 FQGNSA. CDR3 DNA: TGTGCCAGCAGCTTAGCGCTCGGGGGGGATCAGCCCCAGCATTTT. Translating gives CASSLALGGDQPQHF.

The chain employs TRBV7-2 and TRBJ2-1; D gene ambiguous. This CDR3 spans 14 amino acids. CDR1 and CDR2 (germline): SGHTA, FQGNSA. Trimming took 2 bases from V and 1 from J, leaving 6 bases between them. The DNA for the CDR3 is TGTGCCAGCAGCTTAACGGGTTCCTACAATGAGCAGTTCTTC. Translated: CASSLTGSYNEQFF. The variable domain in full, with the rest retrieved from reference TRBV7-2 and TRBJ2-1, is GAGVSQSPSNKVTEKGKDVELRCDPISGHTALYWYRQSLGQGLEFLIYFQGNSAPDKSGLPSDRFSAERTGGSVSTLTIQRTQQEDSAVYLCASSLTGSYNEQFFGPGTRLTVL.

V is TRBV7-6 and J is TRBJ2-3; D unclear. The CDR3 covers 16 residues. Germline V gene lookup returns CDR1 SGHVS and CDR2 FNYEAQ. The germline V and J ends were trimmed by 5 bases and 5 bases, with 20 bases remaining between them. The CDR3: CASSPYPRERGDTQYF. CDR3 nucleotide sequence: TGTGCCAGCAGCCCCTACCCGCGAGAGCGCGGAGATACGCAGTATTTT.

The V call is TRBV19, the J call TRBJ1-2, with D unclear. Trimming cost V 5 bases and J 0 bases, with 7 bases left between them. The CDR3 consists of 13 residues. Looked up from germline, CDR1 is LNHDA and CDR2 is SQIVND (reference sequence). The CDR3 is CASSPGTNYGYTF. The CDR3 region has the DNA TGTGCCAGTAGTCCGGGGACTAACTATGGCTACACCTTC. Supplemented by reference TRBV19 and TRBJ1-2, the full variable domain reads DGGITQSPKYLFRKEGQNVTLSCEQNLNHDAMYWYRQDPGQGLRLIYYSQIVNDFQKGDIAEGYSVSREKKESFPLTVTSAQKNPTAFYLCASSPGTNYGYTFGSGTRLTVV.

Here the CDR3 reads CASSLEGRRTEAFF. For the CDR3, the DNA is TGTGCCAGCAGCTTAGAAGGACGGAGGACTGAAGCTTTCTTT. V gene TRBV7-2 combines with J gene TRBJ1-1; D is undetermined. This CDR3 has 14 amino acids. CDR1 is SGHTA and CDR2 is FQGNSA in the germline V gene. Between the trimmed V and J ends, which lost 1 base and 5 bases, there was a span of 11 bases.

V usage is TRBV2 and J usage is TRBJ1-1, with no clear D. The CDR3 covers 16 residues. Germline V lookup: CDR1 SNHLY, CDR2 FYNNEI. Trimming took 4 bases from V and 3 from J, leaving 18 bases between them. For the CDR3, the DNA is TGTGCCAGCAGTGCAGTGATGAGGGTTTTAGACACTGAAGCTTTCTTT. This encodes CASSAVMRVLDTEAFF.

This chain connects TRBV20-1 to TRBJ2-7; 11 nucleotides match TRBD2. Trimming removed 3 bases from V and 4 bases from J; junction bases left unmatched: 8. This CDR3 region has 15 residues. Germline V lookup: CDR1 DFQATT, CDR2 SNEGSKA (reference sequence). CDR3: CSASPPLAGGYEQYF. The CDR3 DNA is TGCAGTGCTAGTCCCCCGCTAGCGGGGGGTTACGAGCAGTACTTC.

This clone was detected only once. The CDR3 nucleotides are TGTGCCAGCAGGACAGACGAGGTAGATACGCAGTATTTT. Translating it yields CASRTDEVDTQYF. The chain employs TRBV12-3 or TRBV12-4 and TRBJ2-3; tentatively, D is TRBD1 (5 bases). V lost 6 bases and J lost 5, with 12 bases in between. This CDR3 region has 13 residues.

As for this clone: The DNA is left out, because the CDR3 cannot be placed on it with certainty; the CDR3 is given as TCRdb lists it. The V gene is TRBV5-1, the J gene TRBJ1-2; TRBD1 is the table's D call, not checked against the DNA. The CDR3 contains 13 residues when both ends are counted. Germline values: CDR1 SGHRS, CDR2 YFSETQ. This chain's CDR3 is CASSLVGQGANTF.

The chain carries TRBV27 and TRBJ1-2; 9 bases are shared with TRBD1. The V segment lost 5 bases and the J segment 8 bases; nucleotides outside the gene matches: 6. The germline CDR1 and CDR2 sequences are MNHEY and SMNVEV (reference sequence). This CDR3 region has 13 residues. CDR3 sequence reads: CASSPGQGIGYTF. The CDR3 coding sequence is TGTGCCAGCAGTCCCGGACAGGGGATAGGCTACACCTTC.

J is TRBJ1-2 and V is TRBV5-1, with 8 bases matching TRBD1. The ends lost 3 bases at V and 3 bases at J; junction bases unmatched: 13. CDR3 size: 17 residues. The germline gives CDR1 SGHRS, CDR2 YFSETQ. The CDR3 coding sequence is TGCGCCAGCAGCTCGGGACTGACAGGGGCGGGCCACTATGGCTACACCTTC. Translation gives CASSSGLTGAGHYGYTF. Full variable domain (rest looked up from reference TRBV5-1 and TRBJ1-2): KAGVTQTPRYLIKTRGQQVTLSCSPISGHRSVSWYQQTPGQGLQFLFEYFSETQRNKGNFPGRFSGRQFSNSRSEMNVSTLELGDSALYLCASSSGLTGAGHYGYTFGSGTRLTVV.

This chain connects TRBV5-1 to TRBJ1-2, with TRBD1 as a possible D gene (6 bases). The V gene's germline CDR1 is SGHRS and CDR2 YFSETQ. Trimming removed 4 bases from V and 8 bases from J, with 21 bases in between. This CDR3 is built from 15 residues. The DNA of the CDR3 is TGCGCCAGCAGCAACCACAGGGCTCGTCTGAGCGGCTACACCTTC. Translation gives CASSNHRARLSGYTF.

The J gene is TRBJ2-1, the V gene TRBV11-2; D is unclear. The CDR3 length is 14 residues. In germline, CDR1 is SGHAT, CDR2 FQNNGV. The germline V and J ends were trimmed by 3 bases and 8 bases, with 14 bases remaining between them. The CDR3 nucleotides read TGTGCCAGCAGCTTTGCTAGAAACTCGGATGAGCAGTTCTTC. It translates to CASSFARNSDEQFF.

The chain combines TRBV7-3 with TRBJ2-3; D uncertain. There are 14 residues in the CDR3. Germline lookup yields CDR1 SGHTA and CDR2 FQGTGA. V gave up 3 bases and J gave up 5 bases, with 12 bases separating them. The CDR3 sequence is CASSLNILVDTQYF. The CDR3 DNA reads TGTGCCAGCAGCTTGAATATCTTAGTAGATACGCAGTATTTT.

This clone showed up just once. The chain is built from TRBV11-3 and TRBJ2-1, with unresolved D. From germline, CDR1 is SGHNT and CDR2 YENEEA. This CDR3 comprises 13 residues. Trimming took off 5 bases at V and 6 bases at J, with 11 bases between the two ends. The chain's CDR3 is CASSRSLRNEQFF. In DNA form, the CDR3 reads TGTGCCAGCAGCCGGAGTCTTCGCAATGAGCAGTTCTTC.

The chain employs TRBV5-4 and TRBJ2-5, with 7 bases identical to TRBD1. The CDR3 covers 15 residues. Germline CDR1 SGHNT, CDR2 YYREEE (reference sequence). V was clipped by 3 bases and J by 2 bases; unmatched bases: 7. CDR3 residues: CASSSLTGSQETQYF. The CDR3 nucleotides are TGTGCCAGCAGCTCCTTGACAGGGTCTCAAGAGACCCAGTACTTC.

This CDR3 reads CASSPWDRTKGDREYF. The CDR3 coding sequence is TGTGCCAGCAGTCCCTGGGACCGGACGAAGGGTGATAGGGAGTACTTC. The chain joins TRBV28 to TRBJ2-7, with D possibly called TRBD1 or TRBD2 (5 bases each). The germline gives CDR1 MDHEN, CDR2 SYDVKM. V was pared by 5 bases and J by 11 bases, with 28 bases between. CDR3 size: 16 residues.

The CDR3 reads CANERMGTGELFF. The CDR3 coding sequence is TGTGCCAACGAACGAATGGGCACCGGGGAGCTGTTTTTT. The rearrangement uses TRBV12-3 or TRBV12-4 and TRBJ2-2; D uncertain. The ends were cut back, 10 bases at V and 4 bases at J, with 13 bases in the middle. This CDR3 contains 13 residues.

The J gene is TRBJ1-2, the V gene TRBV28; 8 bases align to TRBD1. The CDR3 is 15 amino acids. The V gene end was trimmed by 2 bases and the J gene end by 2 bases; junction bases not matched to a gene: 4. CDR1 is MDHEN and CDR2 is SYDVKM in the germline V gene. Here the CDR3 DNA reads TGTGCCAGCAGTTTACCATCAGGGGGCAACTATGGCTACACCTTC. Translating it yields CASSLPSGGNYGYTF.